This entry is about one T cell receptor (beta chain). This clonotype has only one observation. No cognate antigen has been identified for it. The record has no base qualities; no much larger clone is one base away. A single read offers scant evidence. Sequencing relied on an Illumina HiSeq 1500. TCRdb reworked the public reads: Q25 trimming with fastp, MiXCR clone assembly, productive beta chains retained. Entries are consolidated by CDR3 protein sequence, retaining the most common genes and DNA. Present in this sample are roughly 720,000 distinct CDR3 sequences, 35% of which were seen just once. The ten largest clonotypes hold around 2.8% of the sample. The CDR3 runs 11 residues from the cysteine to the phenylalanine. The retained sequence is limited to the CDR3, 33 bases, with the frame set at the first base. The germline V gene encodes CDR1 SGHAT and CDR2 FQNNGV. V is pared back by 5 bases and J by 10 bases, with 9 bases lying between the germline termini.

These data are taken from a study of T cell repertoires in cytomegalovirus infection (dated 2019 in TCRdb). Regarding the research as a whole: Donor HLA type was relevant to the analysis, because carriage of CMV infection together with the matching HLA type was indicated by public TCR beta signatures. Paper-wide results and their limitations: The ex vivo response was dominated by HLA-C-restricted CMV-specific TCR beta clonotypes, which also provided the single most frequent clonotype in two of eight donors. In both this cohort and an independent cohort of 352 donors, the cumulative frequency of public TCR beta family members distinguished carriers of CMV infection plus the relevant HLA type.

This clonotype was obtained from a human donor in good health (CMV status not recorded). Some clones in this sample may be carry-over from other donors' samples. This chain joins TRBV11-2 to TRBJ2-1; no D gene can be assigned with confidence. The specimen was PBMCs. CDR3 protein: CASSTGVEQFF. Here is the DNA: TGTGCCAGCAGCACTGGGGTAGAGCAGTTCTTC.